This TCR beta chain is drawn from a study of cytomegalovirus exposure and HLA in healthy donors. Study-level findings and limits: Presence/absence analyses treated sequencing depth as roughly uniform across donors.

V was trimmed by 6 bases and J by 0 bases, leaving 23 bases between them. Germline V gene lookup returns CDR1 SNHLY and CDR2 FYNNEI. The CDR3 has 18 residues. Both 60 Vbeta primers and 13 Jbeta primers went into the PCR. Sequenced by immunoSEQ multiplex PCR; TCRdb stores in-frame clones only, minus some. The sample yields 150,000 to 200,000 clones, just under 80% seen once. With regard to this clone: The antigen is unknown.

The sample taken for sequencing was PBMCs. The TCR originated in a woman aged 25 to 45 in good health and CMV-seropositive. V is TRBV2 and J is TRBJ1-1, with a weak D call TRBD1 (6 bases). CDR3 bases: TGTGCCAGCAGGGGGACCCGGACCCCTAAGGGGGTGAACACTGAAGCTTTCTTT. Protein sequence: CASRGTRTPKGVNTEAFF. Complete variable domain (other parts from reference TRBV2 and TRBJ1-1): EPEVTQTPSHQVTQMGQEVILRCVPISNHLYFYWYRQILGQKVEFLVSFYNNEISEKSEIFDDQFSVERPDGSNFTLKIRSTKLEDSAMYFCASRGTRTPKGVNTEAFFGQGTRLTVV.